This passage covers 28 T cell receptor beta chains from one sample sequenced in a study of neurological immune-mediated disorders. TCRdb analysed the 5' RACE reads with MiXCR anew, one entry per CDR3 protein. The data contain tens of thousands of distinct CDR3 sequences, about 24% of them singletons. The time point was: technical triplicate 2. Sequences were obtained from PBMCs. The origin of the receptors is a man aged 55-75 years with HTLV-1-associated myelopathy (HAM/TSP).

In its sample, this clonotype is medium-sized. CDR3 DNA: TGCGCCAGCAGCTTGTTAAGCGGGAACTCTGGGGCCAACGTCCTGACTTTC. This translates into CASSLLSGNSGANVLTF. The chain links TRBV5-1 to TRBJ2-6; 7 nucleotides agree with TRBD2. The J segment lost 0 bases and the V segment lost 1 base, leaving 4 bases of the junction unmatched. This CDR3 region has 17 residues. The V gene's germline CDR1 is SGHRS and CDR2 YFSETQ.

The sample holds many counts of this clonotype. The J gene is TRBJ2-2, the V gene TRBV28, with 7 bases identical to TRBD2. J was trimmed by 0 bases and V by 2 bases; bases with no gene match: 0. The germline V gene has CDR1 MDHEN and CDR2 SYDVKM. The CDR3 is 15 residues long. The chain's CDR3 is CASSLGGANTGELFF. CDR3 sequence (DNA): TGTGCCAGCAGTTTAGGGGGGGCGAACACCGGGGAGCTGTTTTTT.

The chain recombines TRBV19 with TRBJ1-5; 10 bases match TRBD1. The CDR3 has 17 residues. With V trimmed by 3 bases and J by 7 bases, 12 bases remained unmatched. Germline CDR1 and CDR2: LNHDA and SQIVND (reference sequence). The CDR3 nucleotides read TGTGCCAGTAGTATGTATCGGGACAGGGGTTGTAAACAGCCCCAGCATTTT. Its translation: CASSMYRDRGCKQPQHF.

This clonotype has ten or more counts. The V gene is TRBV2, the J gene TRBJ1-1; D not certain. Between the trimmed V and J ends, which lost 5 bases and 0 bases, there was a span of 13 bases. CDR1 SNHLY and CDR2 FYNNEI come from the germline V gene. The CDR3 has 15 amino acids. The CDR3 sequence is CASSKGRSMNTEAFF. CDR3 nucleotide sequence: TGTGCCAGCAGTAAAGGACGTTCAATGAACACTGAAGCTTTCTTT.

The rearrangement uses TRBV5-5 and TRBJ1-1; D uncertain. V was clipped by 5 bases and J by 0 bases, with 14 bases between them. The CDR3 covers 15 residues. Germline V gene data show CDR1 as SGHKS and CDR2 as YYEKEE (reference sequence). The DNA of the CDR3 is TGTGCCAGCAGATTTGCGGACCTCATGAACACTGAAGCTTTCTTT. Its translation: CASRFADLMNTEAFF.

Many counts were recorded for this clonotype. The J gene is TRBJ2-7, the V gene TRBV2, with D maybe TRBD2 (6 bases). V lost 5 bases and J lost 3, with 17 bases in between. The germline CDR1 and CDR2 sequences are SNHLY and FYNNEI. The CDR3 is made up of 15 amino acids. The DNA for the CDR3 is TGTGCCAGCAGTATTAGCGGCGGGCAATTCTACGAGCAGTACTTC. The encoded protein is CASSISGGQFYEQYF.

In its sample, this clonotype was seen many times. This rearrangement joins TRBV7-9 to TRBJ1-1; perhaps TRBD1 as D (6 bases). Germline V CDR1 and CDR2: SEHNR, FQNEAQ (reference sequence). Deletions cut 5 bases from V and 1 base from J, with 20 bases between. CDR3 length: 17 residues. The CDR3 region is CASSPSQGNPENTEAFF. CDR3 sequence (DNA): TGTGCCAGCAGCCCATCACAGGGAAACCCCGAGAACACTGAAGCTTTCTTT.

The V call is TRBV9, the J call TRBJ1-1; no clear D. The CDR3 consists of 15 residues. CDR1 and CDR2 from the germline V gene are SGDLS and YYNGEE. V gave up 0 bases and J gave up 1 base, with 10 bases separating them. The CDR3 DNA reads TGTGCCAGCAGCGTAGAAGGGCGGAGGAACACTGAAGCTTTCTTT. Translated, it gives CASSVEGRRNTEAFF.

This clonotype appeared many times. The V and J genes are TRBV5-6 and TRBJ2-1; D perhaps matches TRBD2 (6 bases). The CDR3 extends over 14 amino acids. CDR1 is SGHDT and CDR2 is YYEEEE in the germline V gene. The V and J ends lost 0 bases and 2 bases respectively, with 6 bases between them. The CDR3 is CASSLAGAYNEQFF. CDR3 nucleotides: TGTGCCAGCAGCTTGGCGGGGGCCTACAATGAGCAGTTCTTC.

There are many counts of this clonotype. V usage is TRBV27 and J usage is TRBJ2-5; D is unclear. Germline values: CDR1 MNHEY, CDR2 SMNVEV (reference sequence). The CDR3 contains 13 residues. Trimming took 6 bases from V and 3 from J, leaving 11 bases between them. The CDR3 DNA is TGTGCCAGCAGCCCGAGGCTCGAAGAGACCCAGTACTTC. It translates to CASSPRLEETQYF.

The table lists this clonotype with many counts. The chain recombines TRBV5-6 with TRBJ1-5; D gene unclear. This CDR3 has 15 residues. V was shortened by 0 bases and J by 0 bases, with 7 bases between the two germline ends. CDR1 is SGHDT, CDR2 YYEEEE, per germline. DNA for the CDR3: TGTGCCAGCAGCTTGGGGTCGCCTAGCAATCAGCCCCAGCATTTT. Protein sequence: CASSLGSPSNQPQHF.

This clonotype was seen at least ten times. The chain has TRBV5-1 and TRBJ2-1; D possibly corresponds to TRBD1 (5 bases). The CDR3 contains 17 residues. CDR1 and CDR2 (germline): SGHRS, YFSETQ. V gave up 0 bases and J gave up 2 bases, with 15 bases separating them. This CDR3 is CASSLGGGAYPYNEQFF. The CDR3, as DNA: TGCGCCAGCAGCTTGGGTGGTGGGGCTTATCCCTACAATGAGCAGTTCTTC.

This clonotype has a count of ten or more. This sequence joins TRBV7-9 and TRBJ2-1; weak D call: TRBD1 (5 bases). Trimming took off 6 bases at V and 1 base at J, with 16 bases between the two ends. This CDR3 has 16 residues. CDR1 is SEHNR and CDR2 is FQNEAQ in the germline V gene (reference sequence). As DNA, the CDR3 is TGTGCCAGCAGTTCAATCGACAGTCAATCCTACAATGAGCAGTTCTTC. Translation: CASSSIDSQSYNEQFF.

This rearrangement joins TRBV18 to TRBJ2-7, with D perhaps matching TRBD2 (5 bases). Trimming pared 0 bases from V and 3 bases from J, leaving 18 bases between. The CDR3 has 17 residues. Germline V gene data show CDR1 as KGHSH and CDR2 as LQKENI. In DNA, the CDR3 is TGTGCCAGCTCACCACCGAACCCAGCGAGGGCCGGCTACGAGCAGTACTTC. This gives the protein CASSPPNPARAGYEQYF.

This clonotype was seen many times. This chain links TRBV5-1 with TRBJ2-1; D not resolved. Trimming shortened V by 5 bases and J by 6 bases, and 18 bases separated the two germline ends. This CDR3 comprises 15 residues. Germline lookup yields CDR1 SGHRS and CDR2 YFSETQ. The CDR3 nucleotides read TGCGCCAGCAGTTCCGGCATGGCCCCGTCCAATGAGCAGTTCTTC. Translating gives CASSSGMAPSNEQFF.

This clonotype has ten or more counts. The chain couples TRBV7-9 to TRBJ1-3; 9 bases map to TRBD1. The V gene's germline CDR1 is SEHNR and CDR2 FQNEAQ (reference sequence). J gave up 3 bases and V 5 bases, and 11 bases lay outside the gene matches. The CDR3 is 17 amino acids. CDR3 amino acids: CASSLQGAVSDGNTIYF. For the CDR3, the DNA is TGTGCCAGCAGCCTACAGGGGGCTGTTTCTGATGGAAACACCATATATTTT.

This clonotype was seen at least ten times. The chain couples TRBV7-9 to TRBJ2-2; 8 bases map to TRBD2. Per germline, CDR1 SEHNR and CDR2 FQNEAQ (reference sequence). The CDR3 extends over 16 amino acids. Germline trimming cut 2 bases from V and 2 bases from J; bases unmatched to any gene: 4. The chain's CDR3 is CASSLTSGGNTGELFF. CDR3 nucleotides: TGTGCCAGCAGCTTAACCAGCGGGGGCAACACCGGGGAGCTGTTTTTT.

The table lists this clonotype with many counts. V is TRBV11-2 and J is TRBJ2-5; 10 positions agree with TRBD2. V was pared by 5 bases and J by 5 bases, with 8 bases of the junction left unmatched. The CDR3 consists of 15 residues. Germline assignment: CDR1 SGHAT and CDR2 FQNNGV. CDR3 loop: CASSPTSGMVETQYF. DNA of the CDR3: TGTGCCAGCAGCCCTACTAGCGGGATGGTGGAGACCCAGTACTTC.

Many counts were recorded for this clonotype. The CDR3 nucleotides read TGCAGTGCTAGCACCATTCGCGGGGGAGAAGAGACCCAGTACTTC. It is translated as CSASTIRGGEETQYF. The chain employs TRBV20-1 and TRBJ2-5; TRBD2 aligns across 7 bases. Germline loops: CDR1 DFQATT, CDR2 SNEGSKA (reference sequence). The CDR3 extends over 15 amino acids. V trimming: 3 bases; J trimming: 3 bases; junction bases outside the gene matches: 10.

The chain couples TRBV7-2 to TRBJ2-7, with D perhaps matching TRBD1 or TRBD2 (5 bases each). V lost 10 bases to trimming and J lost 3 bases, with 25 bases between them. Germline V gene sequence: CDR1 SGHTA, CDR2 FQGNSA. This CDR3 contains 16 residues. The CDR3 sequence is CANRSTIGAGNYEQYF. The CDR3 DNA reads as TGTGCCAACAGATCTACCATCGGGGCAGGTAACTACGAGCAGTACTTC.

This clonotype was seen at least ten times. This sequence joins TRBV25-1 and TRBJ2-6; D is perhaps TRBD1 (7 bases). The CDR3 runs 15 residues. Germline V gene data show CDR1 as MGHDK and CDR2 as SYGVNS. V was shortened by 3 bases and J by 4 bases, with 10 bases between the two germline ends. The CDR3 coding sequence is TGTGCCAGCAGTGACAGGGGGGACGGGGCCAACGTCCTGACTTTC. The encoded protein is CASSDRGDGANVLTF.

CDR3 coding DNA: TGTGCCAGCAGCTTAGAAGGGGGACTGTTTTTT. It specifies CASSLEGGLFF. This chain connects TRBV7-8 to TRBJ1-4; a weak D match, TRBD1 (6 bases). From germline, CDR1 is SGHVS and CDR2 FQNEAQ. The CDR3 runs 11 residues. Trimming removed 1 base from V and 13 bases from J, with 7 bases in between.

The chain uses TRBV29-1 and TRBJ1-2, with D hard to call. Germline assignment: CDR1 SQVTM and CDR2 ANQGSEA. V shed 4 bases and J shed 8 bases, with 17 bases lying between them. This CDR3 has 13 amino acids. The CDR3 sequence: CSVGSFNTDGYTF. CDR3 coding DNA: TGCAGCGTTGGTAGCTTTAACACGGACGGCTACACCTTC.

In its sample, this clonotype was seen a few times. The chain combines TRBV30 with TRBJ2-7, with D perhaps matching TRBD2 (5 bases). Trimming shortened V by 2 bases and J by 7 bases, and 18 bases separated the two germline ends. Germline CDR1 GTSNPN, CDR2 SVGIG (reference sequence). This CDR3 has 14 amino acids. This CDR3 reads CAWSWGELTGEQYF. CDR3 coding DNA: TGTGCCTGGAGTTGGGGAGAGCTCACGGGGGAGCAGTACTTC.

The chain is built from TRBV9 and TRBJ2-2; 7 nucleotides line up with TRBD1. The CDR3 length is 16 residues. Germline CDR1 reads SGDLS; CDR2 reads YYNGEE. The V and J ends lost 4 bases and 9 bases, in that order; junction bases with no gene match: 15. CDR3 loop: CASSSTGFTLAWELFF. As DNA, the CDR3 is TGTGCCAGCAGCTCGACAGGGTTTACCCTTGCCTGGGAGCTGTTTTTT.

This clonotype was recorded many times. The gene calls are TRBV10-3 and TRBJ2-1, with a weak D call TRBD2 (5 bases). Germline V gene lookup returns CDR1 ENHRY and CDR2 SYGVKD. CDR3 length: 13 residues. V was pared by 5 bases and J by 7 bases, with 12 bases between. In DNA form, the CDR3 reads TGTGCCATCAGTCCGGGAAAAAGGAATGAGCAGTTCTTC. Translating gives CAISPGKRNEQFF.

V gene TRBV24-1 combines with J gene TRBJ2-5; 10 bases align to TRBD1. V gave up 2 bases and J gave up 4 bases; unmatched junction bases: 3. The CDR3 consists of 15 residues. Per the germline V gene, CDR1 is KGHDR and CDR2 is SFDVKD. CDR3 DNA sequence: TGTGCCACCAGTGATTCCGGACAGGGGGGAGAGACCCAGTACTTC. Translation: CATSDSGQGGETQYF.

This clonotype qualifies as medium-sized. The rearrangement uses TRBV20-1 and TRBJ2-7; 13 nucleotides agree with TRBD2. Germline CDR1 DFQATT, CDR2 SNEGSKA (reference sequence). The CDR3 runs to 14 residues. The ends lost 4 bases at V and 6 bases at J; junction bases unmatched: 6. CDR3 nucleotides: TGCAGTGCTACAGATCGGACTAGCGGGAGCGAGCAGTACTTC. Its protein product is CSATDRTSGSEQYF.